This T cell receptor beta chain comes out of a study of CD8+ T cells in alopecia areata. Notes on the study in general: Baseline CD8+ expansion's link to response remains uncertain, as there was one nonresponder. Greater clonality was observed in lesional scalp samples, especially alopecia totalis/universalis, versus normal scalp.

RNA was isolated and reverse transcribed to cDNA, the sequencing template. Produced via immunoSEQ multiplex PCR; TCRdb's table is partial and in-frame only. This repertoire shows some 220,000 clones, around three fifths found once; its top ten account for approximately 1.4%. This clone was seen only a few times. Antigen: not known. The treatment denotes: oral pan-JAK inhibitor, 5-10 mg twice daily. The germline V gene has CDR1 SGHTA and CDR2 FQGNSA. V lost 5 bases, J lost 1 base, and 20 bases lay in between. The length of the CDR3 is 18 residues. V is TRBV7-2 and J is TRBJ2-2, with D possibly matching TRBD1 (5 bases). The clonotype comes from a human donor with alopecia areata. The sequenced sample was CD4+ T cells sorted from blood, obtained at week 4, from a patient treated with tofacitinib. DNA for the CDR3: TGTGCCAGCAGCCCCTTTCGTCCCCGACAGCAGAACACCGGGGAGCTGTTTTTT. Protein sequence: CASSPFRPRQQNTGELFF. Based on the CDR3 plus reference TRBV7-2 and TRBJ2-2, the full variable domain is GAGVSQSPSNKVTEKGKDVELRCDPISGHTALYWYRQSLGQGLEFLIYFQGNSAPDKSGLPSDRFSAERTGGSVSTLTIQRTQQEDSAVYLCASSPFRPRQQNTGELFFGEGSRLTVL.